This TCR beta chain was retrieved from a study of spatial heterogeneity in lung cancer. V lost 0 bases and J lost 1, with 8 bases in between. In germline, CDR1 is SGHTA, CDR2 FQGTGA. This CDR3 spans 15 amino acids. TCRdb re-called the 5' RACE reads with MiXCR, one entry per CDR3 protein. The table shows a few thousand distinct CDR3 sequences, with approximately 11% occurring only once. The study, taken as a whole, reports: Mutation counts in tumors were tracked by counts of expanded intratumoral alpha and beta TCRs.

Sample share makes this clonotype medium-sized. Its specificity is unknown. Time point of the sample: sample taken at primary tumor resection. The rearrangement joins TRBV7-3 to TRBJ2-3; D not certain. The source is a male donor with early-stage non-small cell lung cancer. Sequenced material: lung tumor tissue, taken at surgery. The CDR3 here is CASSLTVLGTDTQYF. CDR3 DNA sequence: TGTGCCAGCAGCTTAACGGTTCTTGGCACAGATACGCAGTATTTT.